What follows are 19 T cell receptor beta chains derived from one specimen sequenced in a study of blood T cells in healthy people across ages. It was with a sample-barcoded 5' primer and a J-beta primer mix that a second PCR of roughly 7 to 12 cycles was run. One entry per CDR3 protein, called by TCRdb with MiXCR from the 5' RACE reads. The sample records hundreds of thousands of distinct CDR3 sequences, around 26% being singletons. Sequences were obtained from blood. The receptors shown here come from a woman over 75 in good health.

This clonotype appeared many times. CDR3 in DNA: TGTGCCAGCAGTAGGACCTACTTTACCTATAATTCACCCCTCCACTTT. Translating it yields CASSRTYFTYNSPLHF. The V gene is TRBV6-5, the J gene TRBJ1-6; D remains ambiguous. Trimming took 5 bases from V and 2 from J, leaving 13 bases between them. The germline gives CDR1 MNHEY, CDR2 SVGAGI. The CDR3 length is 16 residues.

Only a few counts were recorded for this clonotype. This rearrangement joins TRBV7-2 to TRBJ2-7; tentatively, D is TRBD2 (6 bases). Trimming removed 4 bases at V and 1 base at J, with 11 bases between. The CDR3 covers 14 residues. Germline V gene lookup returns CDR1 SGHTA and CDR2 FQGNSA. Here the CDR3 reads CASSYGGTSYEQYF. CDR3 nucleotides: TGTGCCAGCAGCTATGGGGGGACTTCCTACGAGCAGTACTTC.

In this sample, this clonotype turned up many times. The CDR3 coding sequence is TGTGCCAGCAGCCCCCAATGGGGCACAGATACGCAGTATTTT. Translation: CASSPQWGTDTQYF. The chain employs TRBV7-2 and TRBJ2-3, with D unresolved. V shed 5 bases and J shed 1 base, with 10 bases lying between them. CDR1 is SGHTA and CDR2 is FQGNSA in the germline V gene. CDR3 size: 14 residues.

This clonotype has at least ten counts. CDR3 loop: CASSSFGTGEDTQYF. The CDR3, as DNA: TGTGCCAGCAGCTCCTTCGGGACAGGGGAAGATACGCAGTATTTT. This chain links TRBV25-1 with TRBJ2-3, with TRBD1 identical over 10 bases. CDR1 MGHDK and CDR2 SYGVNS come from the germline V gene. The CDR3 is 15 amino acids. With V trimmed by 6 bases and J by 5 bases, 8 bases remained unmatched.

This clonotype was recorded many times. This chain uses TRBV7-2 with TRBJ2-6; 7 bases map to TRBD1. V shed 5 bases, J shed 0 bases, and the junction held 13 bases outside the gene matches. The CDR3 has 19 amino acids. Per the germline V gene, CDR1 is SGHTA and CDR2 is FQGNSA. In DNA, the CDR3 is TGTGCCAGCAGCCCACCGAGACAGGGTCTAAGCTCTGGGGCCAACGTCCTGACTTTC. Protein product: CASSPPRQGLSSGANVLTF.

This clonotype has ten or more counts. Compared with germline, one end of the junction differs, possibly owing to a read error. The chain couples TRBV11-1 to TRBJ2-3, with 7 bases aligning to TRBD1. The germline V gene encodes CDR1 SGHAT and CDR2 FQDESV (reference sequence). The CDR3 length is 17 residues. This CDR3 is CASTRTGTVISTDTQYF. As DNA, the CDR3 is TGTGCCAGCACCCGGACAGGCACCGTGATTTCCACAGACACGCAGTATTTT.

The genes are TRBV5-4 and TRBJ2-7, with D maybe TRBD2 (6 bases). CDR3 size: 14 residues. V was pared by 4 bases and J by 7 bases, with 18 bases between. CDR1 is SGHNT and CDR2 is YYREEE in the germline V gene (reference sequence). CDR3 region: CASSPRDSVGEQYF. The CDR3 bases are TGTGCCAGCAGCCCGCGGGACTCCGTCGGGGAGCAGTACTTC.

This clonotype was seen a handful of times. V usage is TRBV18 and J usage is TRBJ2-3, with D tentatively TRBD1 or TRBD2 (5 bases each). This CDR3 has 15 residues. V was shortened by 2 bases and J by 0 bases, with 9 bases between the two germline ends. Germline lookup yields CDR1 KGHSH and CDR2 LQKENI. This chain's CDR3 is CASSPGWGSTDTQYF. CDR3 nucleotide sequence: TGTGCCAGCTCACCAGGCTGGGGGAGCACAGATACGCAGTATTTT.

This clonotype was seen many times. The gene calls are TRBV6-2 or TRBV6-3 and TRBJ1-4; D remains unclear. The CDR3 extends over 14 amino acids. Trimming took off 4 bases at V and 7 bases at J, with 13 bases between the two ends. Germline V lookup: CDR1 MNHEY, CDR2 SVGEGT. The CDR3 sequence is CASSFGGRGEKLFF. CDR3 sequence (DNA): TGTGCCAGCAGTTTCGGAGGACGCGGTGAAAAACTGTTTTTT.

This clonotype was observed at least ten times. The rearrangement uses TRBV7-2 and TRBJ1-5; tentative D call: TRBD1 (6 bases). This CDR3 spans 15 amino acids. Per the germline V gene, CDR1 is SGHTA and CDR2 is FQGNSA. V lost 5 bases and J lost 3, with 14 bases in between. The CDR3 region is CASSLAGAVNQPQHF. The CDR3 coding sequence is TGTGCCAGCAGCCTTGCGGGGGCCGTCAATCAGCCCCAGCATTTT.

The chain recombines TRBV6-2 or TRBV6-3 with TRBJ1-6; unclear D gene. This CDR3 has 17 residues. From germline, CDR1 is MNHEY and CDR2 SVGEGT. V lost 4 bases and J 0 bases, leaving 13 bases between the germline ends. This CDR3 reads CASSFMQPSSYNSPLHF. The DNA for the CDR3 is TGTGCCAGCAGTTTTATGCAGCCGAGCTCCTATAATTCACCCCTCCACTTT.

This clonotype was recorded many times. This chain connects TRBV12-3 or TRBV12-4 to TRBJ2-7; D is possibly TRBD1 (5 bases). The CDR3 runs 12 residues. V dropped 5 bases and J dropped 5 bases, with 10 bases sitting between them. The CDR3 here is CASSPQQDEQYF. The CDR3 region has the DNA TGTGCCAGCAGTCCCCAACAGGACGAGCAGTACTTC.

The V and J genes are TRBV5-1 and TRBJ2-2; no firm D call. Germline V CDR1 and CDR2: SGHRS, YFSETQ. CDR3 size: 13 residues. V lost 0 bases and J lost 7, with 7 bases in between. The chain's CDR3 is CASSLGEFGELFF. The CDR3 nucleotides read TGCGCCAGCAGCTTGGGAGAATTCGGGGAGCTGTTTTTT.

V gene TRBV12-5 combines with J gene TRBJ2-1, with TRBD1 as a possible D gene (6 bases). The V end was cut by 3 bases, the J end by 2 bases, with 17 bases between. Germline V lookup: CDR1 LGHNT, CDR2 FRNRAP. This CDR3 comprises 17 residues. CDR3 residues: CASGFPLQGSPYNEQFF. For the CDR3, the DNA is TGTGCTAGTGGTTTCCCGTTACAGGGATCCCCCTACAATGAGCAGTTCTTC.

This clonotype occurred many times. The chain has TRBV12-3 or TRBV12-4 and TRBJ2-1; 8 bases map to TRBD2. Trimming took 6 bases from V and 8 from J; bases not matched to a gene: 15. CDR3 size: 16 residues. For the CDR3, the DNA is TGTGCCAGCAGCCATCAAAACCTCGGGGGGGCCTATGAGCAGTTCTTC. The encoded protein is CASSHQNLGGAYEQFF.

This clonotype was seen a few times. J is TRBJ2-3 and V is TRBV11-2, with TRBD1 identical over 8 bases. The CDR3 runs to 18 residues. Trimming removed 2 bases from V and 3 bases from J; junction bases left unmatched: 13. The germline gives CDR1 SGHAT, CDR2 FQNNGV. CDR3 amino acids: CASSLLRTGRSGTDTQYF. The CDR3 DNA reads TGTGCCAGCAGCTTACTCCGGACAGGGCGGAGTGGGACAGATACGCAGTATTTT.

The genes are TRBV4-2 and TRBJ1-5; D call uncertain. Germline-derived CDR1 and CDR2 are LGHNA and YNFKEQ. The CDR3 has 15 residues. V dropped 0 bases and J dropped 4 bases, with 10 bases sitting between them. CDR3 DNA: TGTGCCAGCAGCCAAGAGGAAGACAAAAATCAGCCCCAGCATTTT. It translates to CASSQEEDKNQPQHF.

In this sample, this clonotype turned up many times. The CDR3 here is CASNENGPQETQYF. The CDR3 nucleotides are TGTGCCAGCAACGAGAACGGACCCCAAGAGACCCAGTACTTC. The chain recombines TRBV27 with TRBJ2-5; D uncertain. CDR3 length: 14 amino acids. Germline V gene data show CDR1 as MNHEY and CDR2 as SMNVEV (reference sequence). Trimming left V 7 bases short and J 1 base short, with 13 bases between.

Notes on this clonotype: The junction differs from germline at one of its ends, possibly a read error. The rearrangement uses TRBV18 and TRBJ2-3, with 7 bases fitting TRBD2. Germline loops: CDR1 KGHSH, CDR2 LQKENI. The CDR3 is made up of 18 amino acids. The CDR3 spells CAGSPRGVAGFSTDTQYF. In DNA, the CDR3 is TGTGCCGGCTCACCACGAGGTGTAGCGGGTTTTAGCACAGATACGCAGTATTTT.